Only one count was recorded for the clone carrying this TCR beta chain. The data were taken from a study of blood T cell repertoires in COVID-19. Authors' data handling: Nucleated cell counts were estimated from reference gene primer amplification. Sequenced by immunoSEQ multiplex PCR; TCRdb stores in-frame clones only, minus some. V and J calls plus clone size are reproduced from that table; the DNA served to infer D and trimming. The data contain approximately 170,000 clones, around 82% of them seen just once; the ten biggest clones take up more than 9.5%. Germline values: CDR1 SEHNR, CDR2 FQNEAQ (reference sequence). V dropped 5 bases and J dropped 4 bases, with 8 bases sitting between them. The CDR3 is 12 amino acids.

The receptor was isolated from a man in his 60s with active or convalescent COVID-19. The chain combines TRBV7-9 with TRBJ1-1; D ambiguous. The material sequenced was peripheral blood. CDR3 coding DNA: TGTGCCAGCAGCCCTTCGGGCACTGAAGCTTTCTTT. Its protein product is CASSPSGTEAFF.